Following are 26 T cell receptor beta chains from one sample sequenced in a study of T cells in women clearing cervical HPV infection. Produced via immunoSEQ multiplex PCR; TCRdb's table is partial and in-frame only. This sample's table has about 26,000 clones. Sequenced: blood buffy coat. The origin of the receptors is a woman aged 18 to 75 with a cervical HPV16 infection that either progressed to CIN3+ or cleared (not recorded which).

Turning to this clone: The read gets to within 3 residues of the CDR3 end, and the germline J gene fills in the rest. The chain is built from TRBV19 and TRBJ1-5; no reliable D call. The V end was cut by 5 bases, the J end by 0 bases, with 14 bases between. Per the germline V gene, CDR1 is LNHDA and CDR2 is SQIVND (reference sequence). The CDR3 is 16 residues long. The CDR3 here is CASSPLTDYSNQPQHF. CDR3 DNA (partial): TGTGCCAGTAGTCCCCTTACTGACTATAGCAATCAGCCC. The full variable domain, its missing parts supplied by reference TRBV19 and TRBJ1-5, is DGGITQSPKYLFRKEGQNVTLSCEQNLNHDAMYWYRQDPGQGLRLIYYSQIVNDFQKGDIAEGYSVSREKKESFPLTVTSAQKNPTAFYLCASSPLTDYSNQPQHFGDGTRLSIL.

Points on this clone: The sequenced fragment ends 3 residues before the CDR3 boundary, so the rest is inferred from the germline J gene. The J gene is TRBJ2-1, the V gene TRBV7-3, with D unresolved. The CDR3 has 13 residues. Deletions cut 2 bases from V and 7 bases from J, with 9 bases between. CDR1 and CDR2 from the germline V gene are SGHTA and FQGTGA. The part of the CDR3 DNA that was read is TGTGCCAGCAGCTTACCCGACTCGAATGAG. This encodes CASSLPDSNE. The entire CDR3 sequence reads CASSLPDSNEQFF. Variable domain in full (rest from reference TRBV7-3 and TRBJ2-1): GAGVSQTPSNKVTEKGKYVELRCDPISGHTALYWYRQSLGQGPEFLIYFQGTGAADDSGLPNDRFFAVRPEGSVSTLKIQRTERGDSAVYLCASSLPDSNEQFFGPGTRLTVL.

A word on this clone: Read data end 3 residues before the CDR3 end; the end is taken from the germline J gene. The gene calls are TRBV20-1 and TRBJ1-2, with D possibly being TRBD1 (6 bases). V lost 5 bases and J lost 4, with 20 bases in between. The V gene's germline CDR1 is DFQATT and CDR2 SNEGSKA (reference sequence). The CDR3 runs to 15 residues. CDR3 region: CSAGGATGQSYGYTF. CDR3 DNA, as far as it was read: TGCAGTGCTGGGGGGGCCACCGGGCAGAGCTATGGC.

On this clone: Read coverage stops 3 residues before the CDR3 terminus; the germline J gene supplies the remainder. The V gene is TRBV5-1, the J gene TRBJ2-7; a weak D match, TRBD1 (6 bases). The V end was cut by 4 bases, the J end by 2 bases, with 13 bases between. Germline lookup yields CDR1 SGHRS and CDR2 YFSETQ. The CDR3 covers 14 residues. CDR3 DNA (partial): TGCGCCAGCAGCGGGGGACATTTGGCCTACGAG. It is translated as CASSGGHLAYE. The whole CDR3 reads CASSGGHLAYEQYF.

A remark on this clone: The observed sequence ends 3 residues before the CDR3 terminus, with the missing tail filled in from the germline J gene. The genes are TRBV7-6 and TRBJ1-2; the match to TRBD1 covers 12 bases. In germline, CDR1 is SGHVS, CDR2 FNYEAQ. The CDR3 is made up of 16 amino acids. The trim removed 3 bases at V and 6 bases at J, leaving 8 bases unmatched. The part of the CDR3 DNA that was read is TGTGCCAGCAGCTTGTCCGGGACAGGGGGCTTAGATGGC. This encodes CASSLSGTGGLDG. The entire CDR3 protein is CASSLSGTGGLDGYTF.

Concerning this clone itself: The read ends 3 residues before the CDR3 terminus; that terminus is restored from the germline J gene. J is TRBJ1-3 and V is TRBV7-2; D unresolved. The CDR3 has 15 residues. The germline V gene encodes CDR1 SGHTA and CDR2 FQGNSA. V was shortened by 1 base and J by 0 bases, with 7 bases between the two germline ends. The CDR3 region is CASSLVFNSGNTIYF. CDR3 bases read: TGTGCCAGCAGCTTAGTGTTTAACTCTGGAAACACC.

Here the CDR3 reads CASFGPGGQYF. Incomplete CDR3 DNA: TGTGCCAGCTTTGGACCCGGGGGT. The V gene is TRBV27, the J gene TRBJ2-4; weak D call: TRBD2 (6 bases). The read finishes 3 residues shy of the CDR3 end, and the germline J gene is used to complete it. The germline CDR1 and CDR2 sequences are MNHEY and SMNVEV (reference sequence). CDR3 length equals 11 residues.

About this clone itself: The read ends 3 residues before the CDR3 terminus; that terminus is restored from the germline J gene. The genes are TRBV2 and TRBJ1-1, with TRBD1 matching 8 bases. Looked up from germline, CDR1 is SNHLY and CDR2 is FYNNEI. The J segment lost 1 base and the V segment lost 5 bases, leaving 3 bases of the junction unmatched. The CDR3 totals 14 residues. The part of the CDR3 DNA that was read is TGTGCCAGCAGTAATACAGGGGGGAACACTGAA. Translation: CASSNTGGNTE. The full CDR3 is CASSNTGGNTEAFF.

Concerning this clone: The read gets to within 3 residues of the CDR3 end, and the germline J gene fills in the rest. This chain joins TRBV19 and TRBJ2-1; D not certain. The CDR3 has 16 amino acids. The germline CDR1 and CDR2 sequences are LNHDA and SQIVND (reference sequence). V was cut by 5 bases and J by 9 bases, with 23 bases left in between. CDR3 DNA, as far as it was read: TGTGCCAGTAGTGCGATTAAGATTACCCGCGATTCTGAG. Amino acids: CASSAIKITRDSE. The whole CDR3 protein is CASSAIKITRDSEQFF.

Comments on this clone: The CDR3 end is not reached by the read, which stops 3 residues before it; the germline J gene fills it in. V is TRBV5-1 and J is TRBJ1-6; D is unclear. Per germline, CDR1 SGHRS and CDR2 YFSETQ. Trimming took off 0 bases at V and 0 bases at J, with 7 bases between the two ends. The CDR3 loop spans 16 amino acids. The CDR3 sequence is CASSLALSSYNSPLHF. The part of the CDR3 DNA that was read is TGCGCCAGCAGCTTGGCCCTAAGCTCCTATAATTCACCC.

The chain's CDR3 is CASSFRALGGETQYF. CDR3 DNA (partial): TGTGCCAGCAGCTTCCGGGCTCTGGGGGGAGAGACC. This rearrangement joins TRBV5-6 to TRBJ2-5; possibly TRBD2 for D (6 bases). The read gets to within 3 residues of the CDR3 end, and the germline J gene fills in the rest. The CDR3 loop spans 15 amino acids. CDR1 and CDR2 from the germline V gene are SGHDT and YYEEEE. V gave up 2 bases and J gave up 4 bases, with 15 bases separating them.

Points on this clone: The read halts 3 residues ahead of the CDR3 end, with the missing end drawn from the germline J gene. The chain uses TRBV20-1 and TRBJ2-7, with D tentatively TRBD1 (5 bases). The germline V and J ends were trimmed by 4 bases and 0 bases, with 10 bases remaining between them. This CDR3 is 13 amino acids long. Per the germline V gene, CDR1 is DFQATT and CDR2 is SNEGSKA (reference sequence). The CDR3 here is CSAIDRSSYEQYF. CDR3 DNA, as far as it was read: TGCAGTGCTATCGACAGAAGCTCCTACGAG.

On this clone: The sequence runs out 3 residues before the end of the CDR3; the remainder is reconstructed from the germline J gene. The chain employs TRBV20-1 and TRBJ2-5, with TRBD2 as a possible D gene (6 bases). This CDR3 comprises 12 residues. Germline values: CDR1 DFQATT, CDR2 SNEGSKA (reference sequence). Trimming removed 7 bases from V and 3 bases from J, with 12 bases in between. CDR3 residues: CSGGDPKETQYF. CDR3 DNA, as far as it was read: TGCAGTGGGGGGGACCCAAAAGAGACC.

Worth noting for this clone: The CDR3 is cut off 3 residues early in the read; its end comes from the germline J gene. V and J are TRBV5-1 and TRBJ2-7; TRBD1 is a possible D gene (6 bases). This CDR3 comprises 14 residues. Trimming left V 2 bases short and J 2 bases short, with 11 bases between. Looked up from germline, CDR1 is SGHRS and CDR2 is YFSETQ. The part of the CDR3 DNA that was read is TGCGCCAGCAGCTTTGATACAGGGACCTACGAG. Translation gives CASSFDTGTYE. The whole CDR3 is CASSFDTGTYEQYF.

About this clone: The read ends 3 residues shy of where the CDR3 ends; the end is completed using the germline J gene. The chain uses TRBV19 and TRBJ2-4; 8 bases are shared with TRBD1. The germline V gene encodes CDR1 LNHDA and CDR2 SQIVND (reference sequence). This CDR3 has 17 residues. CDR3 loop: CASRSRGQGQFNYGQYF. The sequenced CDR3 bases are TGTGCCAGTAGATCCCGAGGACAGGGACAATTTAACTATGGT. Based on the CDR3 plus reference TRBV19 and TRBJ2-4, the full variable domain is DGGITQSPKYLFRKEGQNVTLSCEQNLNHDAMYWYRQDPGQGLRLIYYSQIVNDFQKGDIAEGYSVSREKKESFPLTVTSAQKNPTAFYLCASRSRGQGQFNYGQYFGAGTRLSVL.

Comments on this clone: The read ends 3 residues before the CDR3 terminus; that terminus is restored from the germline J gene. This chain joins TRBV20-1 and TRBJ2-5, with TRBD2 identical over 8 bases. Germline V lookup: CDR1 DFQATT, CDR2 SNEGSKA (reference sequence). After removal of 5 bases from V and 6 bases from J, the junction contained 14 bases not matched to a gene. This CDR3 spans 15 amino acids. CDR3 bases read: TGCAGTGCTTCGATGGCCAGCGGGGGCCTAAAGACC. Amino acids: CSASMASGGLKT. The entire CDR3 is CSASMASGGLKTQYF.

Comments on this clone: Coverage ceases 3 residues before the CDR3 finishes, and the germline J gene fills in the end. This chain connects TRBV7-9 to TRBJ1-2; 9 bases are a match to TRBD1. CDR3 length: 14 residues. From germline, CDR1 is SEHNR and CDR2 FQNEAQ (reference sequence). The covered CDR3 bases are TGTGCCAGCAGTTCCTCTAACAGGGGGCGAGGC. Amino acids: CASSSSNRGRG. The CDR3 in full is CASSSSNRGRGYTF.

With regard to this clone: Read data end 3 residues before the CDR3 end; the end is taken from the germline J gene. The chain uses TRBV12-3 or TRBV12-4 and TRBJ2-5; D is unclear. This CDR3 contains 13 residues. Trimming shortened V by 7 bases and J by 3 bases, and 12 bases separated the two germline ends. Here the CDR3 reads CASKTQNEETQYF. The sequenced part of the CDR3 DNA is TGTGCCAGCAAAACGCAGAATGAAGAGACC.

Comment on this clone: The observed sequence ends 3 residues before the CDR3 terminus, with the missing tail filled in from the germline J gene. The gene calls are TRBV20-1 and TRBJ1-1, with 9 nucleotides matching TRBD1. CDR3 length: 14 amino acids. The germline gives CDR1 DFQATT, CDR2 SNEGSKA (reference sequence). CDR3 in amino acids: CSAEDRGNMNRAFF. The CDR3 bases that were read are TGCAGTGCTGAAGACAGGGGGAATATGAATCGA.

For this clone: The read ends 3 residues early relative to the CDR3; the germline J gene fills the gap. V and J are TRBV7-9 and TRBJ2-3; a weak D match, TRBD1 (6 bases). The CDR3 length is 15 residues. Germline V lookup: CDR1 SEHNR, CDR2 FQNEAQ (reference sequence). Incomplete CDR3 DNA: TGTGCCAGCAGCCTCGGGACAACCGATAATCAGCCG. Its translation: CASSLGTTDNQP. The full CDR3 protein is CASSLGTTDNQPQYF.

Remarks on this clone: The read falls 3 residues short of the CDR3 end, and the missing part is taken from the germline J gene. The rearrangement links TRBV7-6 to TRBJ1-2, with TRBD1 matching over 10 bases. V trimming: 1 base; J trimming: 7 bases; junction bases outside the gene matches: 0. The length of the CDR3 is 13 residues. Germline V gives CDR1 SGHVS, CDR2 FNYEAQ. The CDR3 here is CASSLGQGAGYTF. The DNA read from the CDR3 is TGTGCCAGCAGCTTAGGACAGGGGGCTGGC.

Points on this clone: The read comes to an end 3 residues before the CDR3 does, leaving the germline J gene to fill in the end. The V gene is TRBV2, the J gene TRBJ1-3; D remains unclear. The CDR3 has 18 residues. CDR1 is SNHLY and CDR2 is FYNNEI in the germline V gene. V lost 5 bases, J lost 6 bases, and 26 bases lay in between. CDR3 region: CASSTPPLGSSLLNTIYF. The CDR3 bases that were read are TGTGCCAGCAGTACACCTCCTTTGGGTAGCTCCCTATTAAACACC.

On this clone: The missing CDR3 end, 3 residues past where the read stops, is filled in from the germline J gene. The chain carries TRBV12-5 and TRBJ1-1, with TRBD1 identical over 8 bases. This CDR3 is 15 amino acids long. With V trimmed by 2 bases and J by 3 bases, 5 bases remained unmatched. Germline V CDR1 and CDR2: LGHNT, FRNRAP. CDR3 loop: CASGLIAGGYTEAFF. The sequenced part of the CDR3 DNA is TGTGCTAGTGGTTTGATTGCAGGGGGCTACACTGAA.

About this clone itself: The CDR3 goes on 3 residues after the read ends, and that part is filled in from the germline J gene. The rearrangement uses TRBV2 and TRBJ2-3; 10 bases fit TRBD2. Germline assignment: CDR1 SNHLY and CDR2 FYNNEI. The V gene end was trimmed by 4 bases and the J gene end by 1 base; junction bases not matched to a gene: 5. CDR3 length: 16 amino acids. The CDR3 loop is CASSVNLAGGTDTQYF. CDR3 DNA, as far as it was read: TGTGCCAGCAGTGTAAATCTAGCGGGGGGCACAGATACG.

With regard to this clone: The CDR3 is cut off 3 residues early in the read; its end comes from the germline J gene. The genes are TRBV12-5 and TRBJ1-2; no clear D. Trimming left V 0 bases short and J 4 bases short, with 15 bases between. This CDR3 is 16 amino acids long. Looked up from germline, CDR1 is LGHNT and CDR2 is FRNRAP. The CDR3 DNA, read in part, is TGTGCTAGTGGTTTGGTGTCCCGGGTGGTACTCTATGGC. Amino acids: CASGLVSRVVLYG. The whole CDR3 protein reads CASGLVSRVVLYGYTF.

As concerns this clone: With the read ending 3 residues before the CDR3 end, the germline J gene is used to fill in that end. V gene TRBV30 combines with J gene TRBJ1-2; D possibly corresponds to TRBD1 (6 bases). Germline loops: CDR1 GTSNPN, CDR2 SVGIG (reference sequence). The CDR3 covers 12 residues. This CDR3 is CAWSSGAEGYTF. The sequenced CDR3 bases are TGTGCCTGGAGTTCAGGGGCGGAAGGC.